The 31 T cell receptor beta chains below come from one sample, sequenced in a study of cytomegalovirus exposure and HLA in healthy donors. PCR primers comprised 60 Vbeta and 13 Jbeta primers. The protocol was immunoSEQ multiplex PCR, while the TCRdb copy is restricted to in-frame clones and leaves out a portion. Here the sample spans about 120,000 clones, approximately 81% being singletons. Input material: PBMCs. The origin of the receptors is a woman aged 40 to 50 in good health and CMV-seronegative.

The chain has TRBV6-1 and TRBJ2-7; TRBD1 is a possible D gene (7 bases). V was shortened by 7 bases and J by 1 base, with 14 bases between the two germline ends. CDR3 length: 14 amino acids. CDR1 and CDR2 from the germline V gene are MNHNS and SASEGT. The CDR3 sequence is CASKTRGASYEQYF. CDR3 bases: TGTGCCAGCAAGACCAGGGGGGCGTCCTACGAGCAGTACTTC.

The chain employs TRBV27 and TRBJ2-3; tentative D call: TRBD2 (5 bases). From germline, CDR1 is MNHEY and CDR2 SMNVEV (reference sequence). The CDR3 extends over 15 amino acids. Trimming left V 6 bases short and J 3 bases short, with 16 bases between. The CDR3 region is CASSPLLDTTDTQYF. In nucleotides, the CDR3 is TGTGCCAGCAGCCCTCTACTAGATACAACAGATACGCAGTATTTT.

The CDR3 region is CASSEAARGGYEQYF. In DNA, the CDR3 is TGTGCCAGCAGTGAAGCGGCAAGGGGGGGATACGAGCAGTACTTC. This rearrangement joins TRBV6-1 to TRBJ2-7; D might be TRBD2 (7 bases). Between the trimmed V and J ends, which lost 0 bases and 4 bases, there was a span of 13 bases. There are 15 residues in the CDR3. CDR1 and CDR2 (germline): MNHNS, SASEGT.

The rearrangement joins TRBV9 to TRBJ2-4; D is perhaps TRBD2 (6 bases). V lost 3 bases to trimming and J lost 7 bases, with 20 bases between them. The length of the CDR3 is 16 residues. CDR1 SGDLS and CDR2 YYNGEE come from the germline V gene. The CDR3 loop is CASSDGDGGRGNIQYF. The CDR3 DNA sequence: TGTGCCAGCAGCGACGGCGACGGGGGTCGTGGGAACATTCAGTACTTC.

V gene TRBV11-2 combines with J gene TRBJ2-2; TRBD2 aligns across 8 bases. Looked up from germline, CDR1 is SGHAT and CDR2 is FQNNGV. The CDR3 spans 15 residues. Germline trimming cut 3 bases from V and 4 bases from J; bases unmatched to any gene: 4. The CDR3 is CASSFLAGGTGELFF. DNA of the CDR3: TGTGCCAGCAGCTTTCTTGCGGGAGGCACCGGGGAGCTGTTTTTT. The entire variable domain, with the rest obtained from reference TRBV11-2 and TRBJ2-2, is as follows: EAGVAQSPRYKIIEKRQSVAFWCNPISGHATLYWYQQILGQGPKLLIQFQNNGVVDDSQLPKDRFSAERLKGVDSTLKIQPAKLEDSAVYLCASSFLAGGTGELFFGEGSRLTVL.

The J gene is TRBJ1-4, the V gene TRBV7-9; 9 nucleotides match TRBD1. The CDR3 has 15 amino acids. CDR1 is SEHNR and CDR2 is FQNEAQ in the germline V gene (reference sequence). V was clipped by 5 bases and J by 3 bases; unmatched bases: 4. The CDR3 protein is CASSRDRVANEKLFF. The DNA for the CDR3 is TGTGCCAGCAGCCGGGACAGGGTTGCTAATGAAAAACTGTTTTTT.

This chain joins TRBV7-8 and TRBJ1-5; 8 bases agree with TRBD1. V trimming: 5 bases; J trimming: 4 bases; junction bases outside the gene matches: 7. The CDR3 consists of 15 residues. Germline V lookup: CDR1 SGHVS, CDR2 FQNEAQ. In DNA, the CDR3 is TGTGCCAGCAGCGTACCGGGACAGGTAAATCAGCCCCAGCATTTT. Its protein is CASSVPGQVNQPQHF.

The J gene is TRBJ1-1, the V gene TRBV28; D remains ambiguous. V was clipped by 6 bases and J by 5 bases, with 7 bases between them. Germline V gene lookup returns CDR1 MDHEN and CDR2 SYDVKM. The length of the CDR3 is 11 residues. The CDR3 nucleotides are TGTGCCAGCAGCGGGGATACTGAAGCTTTCTTT. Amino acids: CASSGDTEAFF.

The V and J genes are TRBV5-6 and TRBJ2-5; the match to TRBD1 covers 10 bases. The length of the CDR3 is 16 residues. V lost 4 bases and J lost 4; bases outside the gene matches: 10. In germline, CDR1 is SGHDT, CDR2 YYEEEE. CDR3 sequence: CASSPDRGPLGETQYF. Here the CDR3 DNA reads TGTGCCAGCAGCCCCGACAGGGGGCCGTTGGGAGAGACCCAGTACTTC.

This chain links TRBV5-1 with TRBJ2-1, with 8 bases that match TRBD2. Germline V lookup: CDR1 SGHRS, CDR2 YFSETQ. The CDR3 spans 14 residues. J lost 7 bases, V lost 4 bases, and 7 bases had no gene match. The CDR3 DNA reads TGCGCCAGCAGCACGGGACTAGTAGGTAATGAGCAGTTCTTC. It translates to CASSTGLVGNEQFF.

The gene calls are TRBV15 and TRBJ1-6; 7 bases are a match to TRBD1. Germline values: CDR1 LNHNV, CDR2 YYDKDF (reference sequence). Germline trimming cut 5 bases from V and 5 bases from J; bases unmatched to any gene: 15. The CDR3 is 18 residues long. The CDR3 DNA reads TGTGCCACCAGCGAAGACCGTCTTTGGGACAGAGATAATTCACCCCTCCACTTT. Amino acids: CATSEDRLWDRDNSPLHF.

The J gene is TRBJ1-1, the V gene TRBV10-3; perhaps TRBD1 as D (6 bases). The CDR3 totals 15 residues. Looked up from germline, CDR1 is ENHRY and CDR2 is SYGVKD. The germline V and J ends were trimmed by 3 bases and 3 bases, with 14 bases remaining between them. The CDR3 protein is CAISEQGVSDTEAFF. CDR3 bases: TGTGCCATCAGTGAACAGGGAGTTTCCGACACTGAAGCTTTCTTT.

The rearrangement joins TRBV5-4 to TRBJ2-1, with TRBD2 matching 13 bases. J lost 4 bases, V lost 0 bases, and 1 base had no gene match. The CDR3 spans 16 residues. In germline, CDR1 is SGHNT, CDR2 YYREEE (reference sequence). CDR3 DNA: TGTGCCAGCAGCTTGGGACTAGCGGGAGGATACAATGAGCAGTTCTTC. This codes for CASSLGLAGGYNEQFF.

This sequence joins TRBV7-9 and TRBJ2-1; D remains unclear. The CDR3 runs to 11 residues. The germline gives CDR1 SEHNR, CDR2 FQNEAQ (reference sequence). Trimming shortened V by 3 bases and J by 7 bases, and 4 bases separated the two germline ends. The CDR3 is CASSLRNEQFF. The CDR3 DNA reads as TGTGCCAGCAGCTTGCGGAATGAGCAGTTCTTC.

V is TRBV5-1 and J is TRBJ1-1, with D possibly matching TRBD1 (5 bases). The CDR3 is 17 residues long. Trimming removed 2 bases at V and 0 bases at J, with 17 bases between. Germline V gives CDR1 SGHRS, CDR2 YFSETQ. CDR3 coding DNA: TGCGCCAGCAGCTTCGGGCAGGGTTTCCCCATGAACACTGAAGCTTTCTTT. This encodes CASSFGQGFPMNTEAFF.

CDR3 bases: TGTGCCAGCAGCCGGAGGACGGCACAGAGTGGCTACACCTTC. It codes for CASSRRTAQSGYTF. The chain recombines TRBV6-5 with TRBJ1-2; D not certain. CDR1 is MNHEY, CDR2 SVGAGI, per germline. V gave up 6 bases and J gave up 7 bases, with 18 bases separating them. CDR3 length equals 14 residues.

The CDR3 loop reads CASQNRGAREAFF. For the CDR3, the DNA is TGTGCCAGCCAGAATCGGGGGGCGAGGGAAGCTTTCTTT. This chain links TRBV19 with TRBJ1-1; maybe TRBD1 (6 bases). V dropped 9 bases and J dropped 8 bases, with 19 bases sitting between them. From germline, CDR1 is LNHDA and CDR2 SQIVND (reference sequence). This CDR3 region has 13 residues.

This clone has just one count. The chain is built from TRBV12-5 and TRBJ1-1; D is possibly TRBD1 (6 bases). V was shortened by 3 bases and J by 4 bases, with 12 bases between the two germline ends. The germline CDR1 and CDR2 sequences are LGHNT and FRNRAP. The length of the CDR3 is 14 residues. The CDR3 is CASGFPGALTEAFF. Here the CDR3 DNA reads TGTGCTAGTGGTTTCCCAGGGGCCCTCACTGAAGCTTTCTTT.

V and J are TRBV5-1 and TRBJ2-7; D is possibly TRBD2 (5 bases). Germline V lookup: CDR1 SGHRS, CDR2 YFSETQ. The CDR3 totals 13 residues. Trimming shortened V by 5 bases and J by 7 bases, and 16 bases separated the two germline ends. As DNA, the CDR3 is TGCGCCAGCAGGATGGACTCAAGCAGGGAGCAGTACTTC. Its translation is CASRMDSSREQYF.

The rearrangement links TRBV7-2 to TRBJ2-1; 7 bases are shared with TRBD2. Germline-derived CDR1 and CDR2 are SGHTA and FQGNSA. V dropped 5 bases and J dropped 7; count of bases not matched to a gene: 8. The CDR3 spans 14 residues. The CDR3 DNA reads TGTGCCAGCAGCCAAGTGGGAGGGGCGAATGAGCAGTTCTTC. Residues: CASSQVGGANEQFF.

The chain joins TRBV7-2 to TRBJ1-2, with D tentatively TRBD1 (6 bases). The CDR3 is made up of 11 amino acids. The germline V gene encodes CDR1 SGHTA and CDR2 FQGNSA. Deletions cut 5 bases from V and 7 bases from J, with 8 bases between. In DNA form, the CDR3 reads TGTGCCAGCAGCCAAGGGGGTGGCTACACCTTC. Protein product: CASSQGGGYTF.

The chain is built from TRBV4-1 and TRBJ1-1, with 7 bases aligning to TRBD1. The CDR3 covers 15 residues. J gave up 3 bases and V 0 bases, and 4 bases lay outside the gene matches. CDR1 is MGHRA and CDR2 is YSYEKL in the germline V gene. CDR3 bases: TGCGCCAGCAGCCAAGACAGGGGGGATTACACTGAAGCTTTCTTT. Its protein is CASSQDRGDYTEAFF.

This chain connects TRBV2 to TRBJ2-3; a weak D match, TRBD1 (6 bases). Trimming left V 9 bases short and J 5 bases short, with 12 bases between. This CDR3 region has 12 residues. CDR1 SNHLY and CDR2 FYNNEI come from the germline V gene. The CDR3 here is CASIQGRDTQYF. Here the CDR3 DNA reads TGTGCCAGTATACAGGGTAGAGATACGCAGTATTTT.

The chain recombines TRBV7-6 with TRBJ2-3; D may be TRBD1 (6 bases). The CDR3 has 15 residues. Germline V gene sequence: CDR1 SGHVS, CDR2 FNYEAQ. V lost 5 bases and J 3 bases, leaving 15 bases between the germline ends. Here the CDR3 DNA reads TGTGCCAGCAGCCCAGAGGGGGTTGCTACAGATACGCAGTATTTT. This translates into CASSPEGVATDTQYF.

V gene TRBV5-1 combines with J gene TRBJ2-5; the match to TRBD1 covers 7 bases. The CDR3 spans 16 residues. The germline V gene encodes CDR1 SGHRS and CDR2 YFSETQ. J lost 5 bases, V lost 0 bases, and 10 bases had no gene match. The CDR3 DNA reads TGCGCCAGCAGCTTGGGAAGGGGGCTTGATGGGGAGACCCAGTACTTC. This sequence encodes CASSLGRGLDGETQYF.

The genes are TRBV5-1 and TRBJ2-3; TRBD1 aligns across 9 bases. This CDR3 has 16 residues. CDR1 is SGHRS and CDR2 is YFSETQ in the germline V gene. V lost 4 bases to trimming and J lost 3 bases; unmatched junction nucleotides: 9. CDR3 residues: CASSAPQGAGTDTQYF. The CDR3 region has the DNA TGCGCCAGCAGCGCCCCACAGGGGGCTGGTACAGATACGCAGTATTTT.

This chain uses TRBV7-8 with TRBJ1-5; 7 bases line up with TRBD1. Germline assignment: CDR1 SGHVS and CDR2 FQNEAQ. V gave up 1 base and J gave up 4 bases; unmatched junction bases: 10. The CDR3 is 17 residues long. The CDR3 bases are TGTGCCAGCAGCTTAGGTTCCGGGGGACAGACAAATCAGCCCCAGCATTTT. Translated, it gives CASSLGSGGQTNQPQHF.

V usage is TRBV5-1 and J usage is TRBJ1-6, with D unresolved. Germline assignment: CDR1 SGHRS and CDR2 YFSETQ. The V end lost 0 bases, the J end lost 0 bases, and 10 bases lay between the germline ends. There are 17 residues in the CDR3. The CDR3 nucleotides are TGCGCCAGCAGCTTGGCTGGCGGGAGCTCCTATAATTCACCCCTCCACTTT. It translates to CASSLAGGSSYNSPLHF.

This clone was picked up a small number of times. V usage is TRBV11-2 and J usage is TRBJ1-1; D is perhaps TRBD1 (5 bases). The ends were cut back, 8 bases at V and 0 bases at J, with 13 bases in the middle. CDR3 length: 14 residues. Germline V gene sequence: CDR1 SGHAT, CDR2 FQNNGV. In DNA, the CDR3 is TGTGCCAGCCAGTACGGACACTTGAACACTGAAGCTTTCTTT. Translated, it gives CASQYGHLNTEAFF.

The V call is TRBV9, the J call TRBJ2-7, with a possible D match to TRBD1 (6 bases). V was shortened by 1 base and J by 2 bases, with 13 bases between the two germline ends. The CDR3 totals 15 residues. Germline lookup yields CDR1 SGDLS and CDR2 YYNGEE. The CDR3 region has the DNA TGTGCCAGCAGCGTAAGTACCGGGACAACCTACGAGCAGTACTTC. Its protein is CASSVSTGTTYEQYF.

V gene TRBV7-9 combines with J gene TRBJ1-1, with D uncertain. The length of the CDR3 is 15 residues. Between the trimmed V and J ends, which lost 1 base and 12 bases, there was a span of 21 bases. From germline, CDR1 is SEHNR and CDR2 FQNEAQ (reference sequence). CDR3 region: CASSLGRGTLSPPFF. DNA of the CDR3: TGTGCCAGCAGCTTAGGGAGAGGAACACTGAGCCCTCCTTTCTTT.